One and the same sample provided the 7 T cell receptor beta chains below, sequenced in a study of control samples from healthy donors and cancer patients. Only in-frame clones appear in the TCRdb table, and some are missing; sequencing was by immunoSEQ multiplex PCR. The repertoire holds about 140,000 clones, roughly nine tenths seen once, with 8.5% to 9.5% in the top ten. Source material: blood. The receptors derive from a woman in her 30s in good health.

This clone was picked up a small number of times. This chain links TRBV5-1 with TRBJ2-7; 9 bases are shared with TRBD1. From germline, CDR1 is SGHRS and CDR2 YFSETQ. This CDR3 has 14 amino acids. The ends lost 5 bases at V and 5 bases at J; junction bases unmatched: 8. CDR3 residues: CASSPQGAVDEQYF. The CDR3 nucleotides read TGCGCCAGCAGTCCACAGGGGGCGGTAGACGAGCAGTACTTC.

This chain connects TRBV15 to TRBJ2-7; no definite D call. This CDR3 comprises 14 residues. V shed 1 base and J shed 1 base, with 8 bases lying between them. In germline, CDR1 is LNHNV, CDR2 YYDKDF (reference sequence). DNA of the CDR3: TGTGCCACCAGCAGAGCGGGCGGATCCTACGAGCAGTACTTC. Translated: CATSRAGGSYEQYF. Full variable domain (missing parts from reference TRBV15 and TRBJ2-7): DAMVIQNPRYQVTQFGKPVTLSCSQTLNHNVMYWYQQKSSQAPKLLFHYYDKDFNNEADTPDNFQSRRPNTSFCFLDIRSPGLGDTAMYLCATSRAGGSYEQYFGPGTRLTVT.

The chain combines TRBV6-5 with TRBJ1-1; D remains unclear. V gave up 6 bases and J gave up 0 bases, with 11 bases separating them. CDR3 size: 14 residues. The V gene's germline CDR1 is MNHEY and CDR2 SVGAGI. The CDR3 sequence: CASRPQTVNTEAFF. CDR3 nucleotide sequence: TGTGCCAGCAGACCTCAGACGGTGAACACTGAAGCTTTCTTT.

The CDR3 region is CASSEEGQGAEAFF. In DNA, the CDR3 is TGCGCCAGCAGTGAGGAGGGACAGGGGGCTGAAGCTTTCTTT. The chain joins TRBV10-2 to TRBJ1-1, with 11 bases identical to TRBD1. The CDR3 extends over 14 amino acids. V trimming: 2 bases; J trimming: 6 bases; junction bases outside the gene matches: 2. The germline gives CDR1 WSHSY, CDR2 SAAADI.

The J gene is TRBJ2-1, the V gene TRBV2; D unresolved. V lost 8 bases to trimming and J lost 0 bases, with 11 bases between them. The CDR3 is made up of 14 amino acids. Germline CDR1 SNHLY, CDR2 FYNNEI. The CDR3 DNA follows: TGTGCCAGCTGCTCGGGCAGCTCCTACAATGAGCAGTTCTTC. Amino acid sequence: CASCSGSSYNEQFF.

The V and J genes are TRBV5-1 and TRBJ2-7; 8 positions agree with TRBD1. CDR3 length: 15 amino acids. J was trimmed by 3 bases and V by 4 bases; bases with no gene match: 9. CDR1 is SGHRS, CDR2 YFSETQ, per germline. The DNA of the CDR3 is TGCGCCAGCAGCAACCAGGGGGCTTCGAACTACGAGCAGTACTTC. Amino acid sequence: CASSNQGASNYEQYF.

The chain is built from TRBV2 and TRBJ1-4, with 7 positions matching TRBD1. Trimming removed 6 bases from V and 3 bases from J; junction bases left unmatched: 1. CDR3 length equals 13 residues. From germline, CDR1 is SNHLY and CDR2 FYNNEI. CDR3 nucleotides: TGTGCCAGCAGGGACAGGCCTAATGAAAAACTGTTTTTT. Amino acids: CASRDRPNEKLFF.